This is a list of T cell receptor beta chains from one sample in a study of cytomegalovirus exposure and HLA in healthy donors. Sequencing was performed with immunoSEQ multiplex PCR; in TCRdb, only in-frame clones are kept and a portion is missing. The sample yields about 130,000 clones, 75% to 85% seen once. The sequencing sample was made of PBMCs. Source of these receptors: a male donor in good health and CMV-seronegative. Each CDR3 is given with its conserved first and last residue. The D gene is left open where the match is weak. Expanded clones are given a class, and other clones once, few, many or no size at all.

TRBV4-2	TRBJ2-3	TRBD2	once	TGTGCCAGCAGCCAATTTAGCGGGGGGCCACGAAGCACAGATACGCAGTATTTT	CASSQFSGGPRSTDTQYF
TRBV6-5	TRBJ1-1	NA	NA	TGTGCCAGCAGATTCTCTTGGAGAGGGAACACTGAAGCTTTCTTT	CASRFSWRGNTEAFF
TRBV6-1	TRBJ2-3	NA	NA	TGTGCCAGCAGACTTCAGACAGATCACGATACGCAGTATTTT	CASRLQTDHDTQYF
TRBV7-2	TRBJ1-5	NA	NA	TGTGCCAGCAGCTTAGCGGCGACAGAGAATCAGCCCCAGCATTTT	CASSLAATENQPQHF
TRBV5-4	TRBJ1-6	TRBD1	NA	TGTGCCAGCAGCAGGGACAGGGGCTATAATTCACCCCTCCACTTT	CASSRDRGYNSPLHF
TRBV5-4	TRBJ2-2	TRBD2	few	TGTGCCAGCAGCCGAGCGGGGGGAAACACCGGGGAGCTGTTTTTT	CASSRAGGNTGELFF
TRBV18	TRBJ1-1	NA	few	TGTGCCAGCTCACCCCCCCACGGGAACACTGAAGCTTTCTTT	CASSPPHGNTEAFF
TRBV6-1	TRBJ2-7	TRBD1	NA	TGTGCCAGCAGTGAAGCACCCGGGACAGGGAGCTCCTACGAGCAGTACTTC	CASSEAPGTGSSYEQYF
TRBV9	TRBJ2-3	NA	NA	TGTGCCAGCAGCTATTACACAGATACGCAGTATTTT	CASSYYTDTQYF
TRBV10-3	TRBJ2-5	NA	NA	TGTGCCATCAGTGCCGGTGAGACCCAGTACTTC	CAISAGETQYF
TRBV11-2	TRBJ2-1	NA	NA	TGTGCCAGCAGCTTATTAGGGGCAAGCTACAATGAGCAGTTCTTC	CASSLLGASYNEQFF
TRBV6-5	TRBJ2-7	NA	NA	TGTGCCAGCAGTTCCCACAGAACGGAAGAGCAGTACTTC	CASSSHRTEEQYF
TRBV28	TRBJ2-5	TRBD2	few	TGTGCCAGCAGTAGAGCGGGAGATGAGACCCAGTACTTC	CASSRAGDETQYF
TRBV7-9	TRBJ2-3	NA	NA	TGTGCCAGCAGCCCTGAGGCGAGCACAGATACGCAGTATTTT	CASSPEASTDTQYF
TRBV5-6	TRBJ1-1	NA	NA	TGTGCCAGCAGCCACGGGGAGGTCGGGACTGAAGCTTTCTTT	CASSHGEVGTEAFF
TRBV7-9	TRBJ2-3	NA	NA	TGTGCCAGCAGCCCACAGGATACGCAGTATTTT	CASSPQDTQYF
TRBV7-9	TRBJ1-1	NA	medium-sized	TGTGCCAGCAGTCGCGGGAAAACTGAAGCTTTCTTT	CASSRGKTEAFF
TRBV15	TRBJ2-2	NA	NA	TGTGCCACCAGGACAGACACCGGGGAGCTGTTTTTT	CATRTDTGELFF
TRBV6-1	TRBJ2-6	NA	NA	TGTGCCAGCAGTGAAGCGCGGAGCGCGCGGTTTGCTGGGGCCAACGGCCTGACTTTC	CASSEARSARFAGANGLTF
TRBV6-5	TRBJ2-6	NA	NA	TGTGCCAGCAGTCCGTATCCCTCTGGGGCCAACGTCCTGACTTTC	CASSPYPSGANVLTF
TRBV7-2	TRBJ1-6	TRBD1	NA	TGTGCCAGCAGCGAACGACAGGGGGGAGGTTCACCCCTCCACTTT	CASSERQGGGSPLHF
TRBV10-2	TRBJ1-2	NA	NA	TGCGCCAGCAGTGAGAGGGGGATCTATGGCTACACCTTC	CASSERGIYGYTF
TRBV9	TRBJ2-7	TRBD2	NA	TGTGCCAGCAGCCCTCGGGGGGTAGTCTACGAGCAGTACTTC	CASSPRGVVYEQYF
TRBV7-2	TRBJ2-3	TRBD2	NA	TGTGCCAGCAGCCGAGGGGTATCGAGCGGGAGGTCCCCAGATACGCAGTATTTT	CASSRGVSSGRSPDTQYF
TRBV28	TRBJ2-7	TRBD1	NA	TGTGCCAGCAGTGGCCAGGGGGCGAAATCCTACGAGCAGTACTTC	CASSGQGAKSYEQYF
TRBV6-4	TRBJ2-3	TRBD2	NA	TGTGCCAGCAGTGAACTAGCGGGAGCAGATACGCAGTATTTT	CASSELAGADTQYF
TRBV7-9	TRBJ2-1	NA	NA	TGTGCCAGCAGCACCACCTTAGGGAGCTCCTACAATGAGCAGTTCTTC	CASSTTLGSSYNEQFF
TRBV9	TRBJ1-4	NA	NA	TGTGCCAGCAGCGTATCAGGGGCGAATGAAAAACTGTTTTTT	CASSVSGANEKLFF
TRBV5-6	TRBJ1-1	NA	NA	TGTGCCAGCAGCTTCTGGACAGAGAACACTGAAGCTTTCTTT	CASSFWTENTEAFF
TRBV14	TRBJ2-1	TRBD1	NA	TGTGCCAGCAGCCAAGACCCAGGGACAGCTTACAATGAGCAGTTCTTC	CASSQDPGTAYNEQFF
TRBV25-1	TRBJ2-7	NA	once	TGTGCCAGCAGTGAATATTACGGTACCTACGAGCAGTACTTC	CASSEYYGTYEQYF
TRBV11-2	TRBJ2-7	TRBD2	NA	TGTGCCAGCAGCTTAATAAGCGGGGCGTCCTACGAGCAGTACTTC	CASSLISGASYEQYF
TRBV7-2	TRBJ1-5	NA	NA	TGTGCCAGCACGGCGGGAGGCGGTCAGCCCCAGCATTTT	CASTAGGGQPQHF